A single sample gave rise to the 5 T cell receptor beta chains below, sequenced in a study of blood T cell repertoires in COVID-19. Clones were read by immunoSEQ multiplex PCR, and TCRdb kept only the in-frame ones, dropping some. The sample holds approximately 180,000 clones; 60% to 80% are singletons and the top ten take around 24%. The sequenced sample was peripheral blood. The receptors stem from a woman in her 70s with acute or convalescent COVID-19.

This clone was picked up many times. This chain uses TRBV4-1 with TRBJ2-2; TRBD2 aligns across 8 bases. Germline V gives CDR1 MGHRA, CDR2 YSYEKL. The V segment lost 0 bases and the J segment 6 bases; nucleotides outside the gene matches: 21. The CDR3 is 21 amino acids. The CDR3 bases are TGCGCCAGCAGCCAAGATCCCCCGGGAGGGCCATCTTTCCCCGGATCCGGGGAGCTGTTTTTT. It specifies CASSQDPPGGPSFPGSGELFF.

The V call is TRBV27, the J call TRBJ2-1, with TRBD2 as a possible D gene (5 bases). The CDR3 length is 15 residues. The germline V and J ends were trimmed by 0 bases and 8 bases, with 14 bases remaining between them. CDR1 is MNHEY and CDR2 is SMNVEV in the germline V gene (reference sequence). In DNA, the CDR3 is TGTGCCAGCAGTTTATCCCCCCGCGGAGGACATGAGCAGTTCTTC. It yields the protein CASSLSPRGGHEQFF.

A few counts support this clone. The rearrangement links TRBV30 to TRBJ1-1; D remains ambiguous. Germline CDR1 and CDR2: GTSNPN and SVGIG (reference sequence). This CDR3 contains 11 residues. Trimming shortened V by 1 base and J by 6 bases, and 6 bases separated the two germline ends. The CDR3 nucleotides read TGTGCCTGGAGTGCCAGCGCTGAAGCTTTCTTT. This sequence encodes CAWSASAEAFF.

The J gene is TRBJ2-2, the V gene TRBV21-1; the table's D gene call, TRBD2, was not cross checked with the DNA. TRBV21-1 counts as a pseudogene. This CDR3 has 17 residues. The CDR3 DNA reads TGTGCCAGCAGCAAGGGGAGTAGCGGGAGTCGGGTCGGGGAGCTGTTTTTT. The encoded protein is CASSKGSSGSRVGELFF.

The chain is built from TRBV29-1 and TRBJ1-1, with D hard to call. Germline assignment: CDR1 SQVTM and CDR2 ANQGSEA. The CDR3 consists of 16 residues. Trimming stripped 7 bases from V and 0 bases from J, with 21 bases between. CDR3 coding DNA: TGCAGCGCCGGCGGAGGAGTCCAACTCATGAACACTGAAGCTTTCTTT. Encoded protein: CSAGGGVQLMNTEAFF.